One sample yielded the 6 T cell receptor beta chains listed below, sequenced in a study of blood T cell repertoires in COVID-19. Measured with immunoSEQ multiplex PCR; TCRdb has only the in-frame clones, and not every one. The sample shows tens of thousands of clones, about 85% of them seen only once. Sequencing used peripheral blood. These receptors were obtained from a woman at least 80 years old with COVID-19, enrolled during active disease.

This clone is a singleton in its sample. As DNA, the CDR3 is TGTGCCAGCAGCCGAGGACAGGTCCCTGAAGCTTTCTTT. It is translated as CASSRGQVPEAFF. V is TRBV3-1 (or the pseudogene TRBV3-2) and J is TRBJ1-1, with 7 bases fitting TRBD1. V dropped 4 bases and J dropped 6; count of bases not matched to a gene: 5. CDR3 length: 13 residues. Germline CDR1 is LGHDT and CDR2 is YNNKEL (reference sequence).

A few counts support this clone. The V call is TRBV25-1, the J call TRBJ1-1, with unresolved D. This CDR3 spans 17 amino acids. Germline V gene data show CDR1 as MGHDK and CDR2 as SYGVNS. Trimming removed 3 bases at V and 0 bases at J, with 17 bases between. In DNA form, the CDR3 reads TGTGCCAGCAGTGATAGAACTATCGGTCCAATGAACACTGAAGCTTTCTTT. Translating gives CASSDRTIGPMNTEAFF. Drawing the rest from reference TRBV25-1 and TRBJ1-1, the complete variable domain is EADIYQTPRYLVIGTGKKITLECSQTMGHDKMYWYQQDPGMELHLIHYSYGVNSTEKGDLSSESTVSRIRTEHFPLTLESARPSHTSQYLCASSDRTIGPMNTEAFFGQGTRLTVV.

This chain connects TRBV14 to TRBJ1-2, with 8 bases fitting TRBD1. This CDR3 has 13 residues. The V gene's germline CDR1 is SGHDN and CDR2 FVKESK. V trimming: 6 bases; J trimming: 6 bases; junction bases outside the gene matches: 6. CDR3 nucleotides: TGTGCCAGCAGACGGACAGGGAGTAATGGCTACACCTTC. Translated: CASRRTGSNGYTF.

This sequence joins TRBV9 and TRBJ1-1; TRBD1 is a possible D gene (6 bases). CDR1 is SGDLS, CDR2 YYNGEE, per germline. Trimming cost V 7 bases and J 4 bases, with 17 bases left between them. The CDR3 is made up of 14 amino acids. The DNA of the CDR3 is TGTGCCAGCTCTAGGGGGGGGCTTGGCACTGAAGCTTTCTTT. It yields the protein CASSRGGLGTEAFF.

The CDR3 loop reads CASSTGDSPLHF. The CDR3 DNA follows: TGTGCCAGCAGTACAGGAGATTCACCCCTCCACTTT. The chain recombines TRBV7-9 with TRBJ1-6, with TRBD1 as a possible D gene (5 bases). The germline gives CDR1 SEHNR, CDR2 FQNEAQ (reference sequence). This CDR3 is built from 12 residues. V was shortened by 6 bases and J by 8 bases, with 8 bases between the two germline ends.

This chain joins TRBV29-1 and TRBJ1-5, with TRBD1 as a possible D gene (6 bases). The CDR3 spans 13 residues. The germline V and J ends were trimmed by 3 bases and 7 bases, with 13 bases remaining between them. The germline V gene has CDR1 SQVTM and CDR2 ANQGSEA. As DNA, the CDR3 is TGCAGCGTTGACCTAGGCAGGGGACAGCCCCAGCATTTT. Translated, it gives CSVDLGRGQPQHF.